This entry is about one T cell receptor (beta chain). The sample is drawn from a study of blood T cell repertoires in COVID-19. Study context: Sources were T cells, B-cell-depleted T cells, or PBMCs; the material itself was cDNA or gDNA.

TCRdb's table, derived via immunoSEQ multiplex PCR, lists solely in-frame clones and lacks some. The top ten hold 13% to 15% of the sample, which has more than 150,000 clones, roughly 84% seen once. This CDR3 has 15 amino acids. Per germline, CDR1 SQVTM and CDR2 ANQGSEA. V dropped 6 bases and J dropped 0 bases, with 16 bases sitting between them. The rearrangement links TRBV29-1 to TRBJ2-3; weak D call: TRBD1 (6 bases). The specimen sequenced was peripheral blood. The TCR was taken from a man aged 18 to 30 with active or convalescent COVID-19. The CDR3 region is CSVGSGHLSTDTQYF. In DNA form, the CDR3 reads TGCAGCGTGGGGTCGGGACACCTTAGCACAGATACGCAGTATTTT.